Shown below are 10 T cell receptor beta chains from a single sample sequenced in a study of tumor-infiltrating lymphocytes in primary liver carcinoma. TCR beta cDNA was made from 450 to 550 ng total RNA with a constant-region primer. Construction of TCR beta libraries relied on three successive nested multiplex PCR rounds employing slightly modified ARM-PCR. Primers for the first two PCR rounds were TRBV1-TRBV30 forward primers and a C-beta reverse primer (roughly 10 cycles per round). MiXCR, applied by TCRdb to the multiplex PCR reads, yields one record per CDR3 protein. The table includes about 96,000 distinct CDR3 sequences, around 70% detected once. Unsorted bulk tissue, 20-30 mg of it, served as the source for co-extraction of RNA and DNA. The source material was tumor-adjacent normal liver tissue. Receptor source: a man in his forties with primary liver carcinoma and hepatitis B virus infection.

Ten or more counts support this clonotype. The chain is built from TRBV6-2 or TRBV6-3 and TRBJ1-6, with 8 bases matching TRBD1. CDR1 and CDR2 (germline): MNHEY, SVGEGT. V trimming: 7 bases; J trimming: 10 bases; junction bases outside the gene matches: 15. The CDR3 contains 16 residues. This CDR3 reads CASNNPGRGQASPLHF. The CDR3 nucleotides are TGTGCCAGCAACAACCCTGGAAGGGGACAGGCGTCACCCCTCCACTTT.

CDR3 DNA sequence: TGTGCCAGCAGTGGGAGTTCGAGGCTTGACTATGGCTACACCTTC. Its protein product is CASSGSSRLDYGYTF. This rearrangement joins TRBV6-1 to TRBJ1-2; no clear D. There are 15 residues in the CDR3. CDR1 is MNHNS and CDR2 is SASEGT in the germline V gene. V dropped 4 bases and J dropped 3 bases, with 15 bases sitting between them.

The chain employs TRBV12-3 or TRBV12-4 and TRBJ2-5; 12 nucleotides line up with TRBD2. The CDR3 is 17 amino acids. Trimming removed 9 bases from V and 5 bases from J; junction bases left unmatched: 16. CDR3 nucleotides: TGTGCCAGTAGCTTTCGACTAGCGGGGGTACCGGAGGAGACCCAGTACTTC. Encoded protein: CASSFRLAGVPEETQYF.

V is TRBV6-5 and J is TRBJ2-1; 10 bases are a match to TRBD2. The CDR3 is 16 amino acids. Looked up from germline, CDR1 is MNHEY and CDR2 is SVGAGI. The V gene end was trimmed by 5 bases and the J gene end by 5 bases; junction bases not matched to a gene: 9. The CDR3 nucleotides read TGTGCCAGCAGTCCAATTTCTAGCGGGAGTAACAATGAGCAGTTCTTC. This encodes CASSPISSGSNNEQFF.

The chain is built from TRBV11-2 and TRBJ2-1; TRBD2 aligns across 7 bases. This CDR3 spans 15 amino acids. Per germline, CDR1 SGHAT and CDR2 FQNNGV. The CDR3 spells CASCRASGFYNEQFF. The CDR3, as DNA: TGTGCTAGCTGTCGGGCTAGCGGATTCTACAATGAGCAGTTCTTC. The whole variable domain, filled in from reference TRBV11-2 and TRBJ2-1, reads EAGVAQSPRYKIIEKRQSVAFWCNPISGHATLYWYQQILGQGPKLLIQFQNNGVVDDSQLPKDRFSAERLKGVDSTLKIQPAKLEDSAVYLCASCRASGFYNEQFFGPGTRLTVL.

To note about this clonotype: This may be a read error, as it is one base from a much larger clone. The CDR3 sequence: CANSLGDTRPSYNEQFF. The DNA of the CDR3 is TGTGCCAACAGCTTGGGCGATACACGTCCTTCCTACAATGAGCAGTTCTTC. V and J are TRBV5-4 and TRBJ2-1, with no clear D. Germline V gene lookup returns CDR1 SGHNT and CDR2 YYREEE (reference sequence). This CDR3 is built from 17 residues.

There are a few counts of this clonotype. Because it lacks the conserved phenylalanine or tryptophan at the end, this CDR3 is likely a read error. This chain uses TRBV10-3 with TRBJ1-2; D gene ambiguous. The CDR3 runs to 15 residues. Germline V gene data show CDR1 as ENHRY and CDR2 as SYGVKD. V lost 0 bases to trimming and J lost 8 bases, with 16 bases between them. The CDR3: CAISESGALYGGYTL. Written as DNA, the CDR3 is TGTGCCATCAGTGAGTCGGGAGCCCTTTATGGAGGCTACACCCTC.

Within the sample, this clonotype is medium-sized (0.01 to 0.1%). J is TRBJ2-1 and V is TRBV10-3; 9 nucleotides agree with TRBD2. Germline-derived CDR1 and CDR2 are ENHRY and SYGVKD. This CDR3 comprises 16 residues. V lost 0 bases and J lost 9; bases outside the gene matches: 9. The CDR3 is CAISESLRGRDVEQFF. The CDR3 region has the DNA TGTGCCATCAGTGAGTCGCTTCGCGGGAGGGATGTTGAGCAGTTCTTC.

As regards this clonotype: This may be a read error: a much more frequent sequence differs by one nucleotide. The V and J genes are TRBV29-1 and TRBJ2-3; 12 bases fit TRBD2. The ends lost 3 bases at V and 4 bases at J; junction bases unmatched: 5. Germline values: CDR1 SQVTM, CDR2 ANQGSEA. This CDR3 spans 15 amino acids. The CDR3 DNA reads as TGCAGCGTTGAGGAGACTAGCGGGAGCGCAGATACGCAGTATTTT. Its protein is CSVEETSGSADTQYF.

On this clonotype: A much larger clone differs by one base, so this may be a read error. CDR3 protein: CASSLWQRTSNEQYF. In DNA form, the CDR3 reads TGTGCCAGCAGTTTATGGCAACGGACGAGCAACGAGCAGTACTTC. The chain has TRBV28 and TRBJ2-7; the D is unclear. The CDR3 is made up of 15 amino acids. Trimming removed 0 bases at V and 5 bases at J, with 14 bases between. Looked up from germline, CDR1 is MDHEN and CDR2 is SYDVKM.